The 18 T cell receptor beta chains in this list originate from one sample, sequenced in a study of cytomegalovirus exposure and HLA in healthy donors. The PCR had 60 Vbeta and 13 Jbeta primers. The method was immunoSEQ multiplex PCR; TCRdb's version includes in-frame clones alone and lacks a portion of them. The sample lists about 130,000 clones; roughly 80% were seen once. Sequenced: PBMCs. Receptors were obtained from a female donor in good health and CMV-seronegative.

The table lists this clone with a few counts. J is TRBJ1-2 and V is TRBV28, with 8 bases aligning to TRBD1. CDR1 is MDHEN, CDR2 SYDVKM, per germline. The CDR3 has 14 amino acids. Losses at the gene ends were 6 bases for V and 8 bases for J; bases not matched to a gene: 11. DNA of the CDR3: TGTGCCAGCAGGGATCAGGGGGCGCAGAGGGGCTACACCTTC. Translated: CASRDQGAQRGYTF.

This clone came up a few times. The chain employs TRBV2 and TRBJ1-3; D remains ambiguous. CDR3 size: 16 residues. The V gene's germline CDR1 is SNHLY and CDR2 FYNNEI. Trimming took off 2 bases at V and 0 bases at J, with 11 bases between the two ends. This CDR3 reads CASSELGSLSGNTIYF. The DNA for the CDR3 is TGTGCCAGCAGTGAACTAGGGAGCCTCTCTGGAAACACCATATATTTT.

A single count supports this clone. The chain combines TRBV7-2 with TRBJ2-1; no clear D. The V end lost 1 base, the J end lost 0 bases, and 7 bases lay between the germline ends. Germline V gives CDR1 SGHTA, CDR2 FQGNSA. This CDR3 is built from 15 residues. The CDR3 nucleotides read TGTGCCAGCAGCTTAGACGCTAACTCCTACAATGAGCAGTTCTTC. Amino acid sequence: CASSLDANSYNEQFF.

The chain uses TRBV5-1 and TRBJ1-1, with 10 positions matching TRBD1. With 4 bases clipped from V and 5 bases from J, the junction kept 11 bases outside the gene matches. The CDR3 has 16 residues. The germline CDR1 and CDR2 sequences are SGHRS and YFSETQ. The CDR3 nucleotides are TGCGCCAGCAGCACGGTATTTGGGACAGGGGAAACTGAAGCTTTCTTT. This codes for CASSTVFGTGETEAFF.

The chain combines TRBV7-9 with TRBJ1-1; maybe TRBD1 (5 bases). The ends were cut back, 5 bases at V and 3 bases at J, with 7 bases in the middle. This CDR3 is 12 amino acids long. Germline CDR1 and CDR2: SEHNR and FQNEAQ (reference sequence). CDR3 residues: CASSQGDTEAFF. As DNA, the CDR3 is TGTGCCAGCAGCCAAGGGGACACTGAAGCTTTCTTT.

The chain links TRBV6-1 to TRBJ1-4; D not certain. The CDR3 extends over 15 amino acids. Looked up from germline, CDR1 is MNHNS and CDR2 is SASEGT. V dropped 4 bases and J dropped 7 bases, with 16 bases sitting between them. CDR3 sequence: CASSAGPAGSEKLFF. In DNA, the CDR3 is TGTGCCAGCAGTGCAGGACCGGCGGGATCTGAAAAACTGTTTTTT.

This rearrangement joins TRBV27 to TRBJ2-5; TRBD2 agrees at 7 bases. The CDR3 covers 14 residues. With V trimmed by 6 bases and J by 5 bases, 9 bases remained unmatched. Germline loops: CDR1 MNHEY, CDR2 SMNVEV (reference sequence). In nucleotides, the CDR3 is TGTGCCAGCAGCCCCCGGGAGGCCGGTGAGACCCAGTACTTC. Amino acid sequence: CASSPREAGETQYF.

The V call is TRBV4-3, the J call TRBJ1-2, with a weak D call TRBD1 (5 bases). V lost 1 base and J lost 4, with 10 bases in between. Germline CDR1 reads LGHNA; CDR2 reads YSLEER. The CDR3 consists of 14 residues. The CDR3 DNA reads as TGCGCCAGCAGCCAAGCGGAACAGGTCTATGGCTACACCTTC. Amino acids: CASSQAEQVYGYTF.

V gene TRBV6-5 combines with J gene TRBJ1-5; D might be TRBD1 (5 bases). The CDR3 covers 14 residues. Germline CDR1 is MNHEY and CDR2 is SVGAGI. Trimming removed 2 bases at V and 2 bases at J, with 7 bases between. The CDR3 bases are TGTGCCAGCAGTTACGGGGGGGGCAATCAGCCCCAGCATTTT. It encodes CASSYGGGNQPQHF.

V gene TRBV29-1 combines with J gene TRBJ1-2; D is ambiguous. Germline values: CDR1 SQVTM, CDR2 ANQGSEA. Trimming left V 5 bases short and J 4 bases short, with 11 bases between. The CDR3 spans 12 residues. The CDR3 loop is CSVQAGSYGYTF. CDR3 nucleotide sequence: TGCAGCGTTCAAGCGGGGAGCTATGGCTACACCTTC.

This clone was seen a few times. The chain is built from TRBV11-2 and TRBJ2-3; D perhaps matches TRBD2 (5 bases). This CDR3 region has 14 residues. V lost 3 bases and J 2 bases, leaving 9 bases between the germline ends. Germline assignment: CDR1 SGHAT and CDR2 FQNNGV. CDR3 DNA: TGTGCCAGCAGCTTGGGAGCGGTCACAGATACGCAGTATTTT. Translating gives CASSLGAVTDTQYF.

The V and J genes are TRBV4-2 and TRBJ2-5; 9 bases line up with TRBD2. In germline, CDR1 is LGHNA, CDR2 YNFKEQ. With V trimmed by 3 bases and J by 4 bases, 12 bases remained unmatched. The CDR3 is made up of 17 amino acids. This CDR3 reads CASSQSALSGSGETQYF. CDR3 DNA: TGTGCCAGCAGCCAGTCAGCCCTTAGCGGGAGCGGAGAGACCCAGTACTTC.

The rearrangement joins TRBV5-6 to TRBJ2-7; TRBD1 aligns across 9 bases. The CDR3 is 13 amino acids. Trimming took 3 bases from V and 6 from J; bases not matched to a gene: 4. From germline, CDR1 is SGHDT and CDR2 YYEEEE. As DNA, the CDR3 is TGTGCCAGCAGCTCGGACAGGGGTGCCGAGCAGTACTTC. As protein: CASSSDRGAEQYF.

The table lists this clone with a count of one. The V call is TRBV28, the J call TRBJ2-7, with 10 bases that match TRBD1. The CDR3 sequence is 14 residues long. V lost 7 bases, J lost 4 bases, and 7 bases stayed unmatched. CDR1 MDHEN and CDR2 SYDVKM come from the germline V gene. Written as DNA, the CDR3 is TGTGCCAGCACCTCGGGACAGGGGACTTACGAGCAGTACTTC. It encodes CASTSGQGTYEQYF.

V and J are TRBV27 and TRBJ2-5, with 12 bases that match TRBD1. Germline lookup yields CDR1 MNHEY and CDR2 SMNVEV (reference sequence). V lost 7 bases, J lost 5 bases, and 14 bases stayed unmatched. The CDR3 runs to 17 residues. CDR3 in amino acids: CASTSGTGGGFQETQYF. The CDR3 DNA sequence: TGTGCCAGCACTTCCGGGACAGGGGGCGGATTTCAGGAGACCCAGTACTTC.

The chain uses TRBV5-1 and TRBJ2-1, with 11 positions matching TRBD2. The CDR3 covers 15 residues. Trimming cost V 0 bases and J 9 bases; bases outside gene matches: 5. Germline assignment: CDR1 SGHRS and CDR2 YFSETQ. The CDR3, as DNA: TGCGCCAGCAGCTTGGTAGCGGGAGGGCCCGGTGAGCAGTTCTTC. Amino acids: CASSLVAGGPGEQFF.

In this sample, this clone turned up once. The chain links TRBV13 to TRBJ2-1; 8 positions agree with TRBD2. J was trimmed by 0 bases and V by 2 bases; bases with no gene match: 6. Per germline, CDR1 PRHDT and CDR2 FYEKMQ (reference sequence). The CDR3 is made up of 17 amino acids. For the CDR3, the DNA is TGTGCCAGCAGCTTACCAAGCGGGAGTACCTCCTACAATGAGCAGTTCTTC. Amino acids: CASSLPSGSTSYNEQFF.

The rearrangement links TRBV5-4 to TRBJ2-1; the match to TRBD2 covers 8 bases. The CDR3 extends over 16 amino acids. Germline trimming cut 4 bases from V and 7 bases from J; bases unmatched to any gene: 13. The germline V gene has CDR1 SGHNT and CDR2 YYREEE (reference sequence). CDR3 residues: CASSVSSGPSPNEQFF. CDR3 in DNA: TGTGCCAGCAGCGTCTCTAGCGGGCCCTCCCCGAATGAGCAGTTCTTC.